The 14 T cell receptor beta chains given below trace back to one sample, sequenced in a study of cytomegalovirus exposure and HLA in healthy donors. The PCR used 60 Vbeta and 13 Jbeta primers. Libraries were prepared by immunoSEQ multiplex PCR; TCRdb keeps only in-frame clonotypes and omits some of them. Here the sample spans 130,000 or so clones, about three quarters being singletons. Sample: PBMCs. The receptors shown here come from a man aged 45 to 65 in good health and CMV-seropositive.

The chain joins TRBV5-4 to TRBJ1-4; 10 bases align to TRBD1. The germline gives CDR1 SGHNT, CDR2 YYREEE (reference sequence). The CDR3 loop spans 14 amino acids. The V gene end was trimmed by 4 bases and the J gene end by 5 bases; junction bases not matched to a gene: 2. The CDR3 bases are TGTGCCAGCAGCATGACAGGGGGCAATGAAAAACTGTTTTTT. Amino acid sequence: CASSMTGGNEKLFF.

The V and J genes are TRBV7-9 and TRBJ2-7, with 7 bases fitting TRBD2. Germline values: CDR1 SEHNR, CDR2 FQNEAQ (reference sequence). Trimming at V came to 6 bases and at J to 6 bases, leaving 5 bases not matched to a gene. There are 12 residues in the CDR3. CDR3: CASRREAGEQYF. CDR3 sequence (DNA): TGTGCCAGCAGACGGGAGGCGGGCGAGCAGTACTTC.

This sequence joins TRBV7-2 and TRBJ1-1, with 7 bases that match TRBD1. V lost 0 bases, J lost 11 bases, and 9 bases stayed unmatched. From germline, CDR1 is SGHTA and CDR2 FQGNSA. The length of the CDR3 is 14 residues. CDR3 amino acids: CASSLAGGDSLAFF. The CDR3 region has the DNA TGTGCCAGCAGCTTAGCGGGCGGGGACAGCTTGGCTTTCTTT.

The chain is built from TRBV5-1 and TRBJ2-2, with 8 bases aligning to TRBD2. Germline V gene lookup returns CDR1 SGHRS and CDR2 YFSETQ. The V gene end was trimmed by 0 bases and the J gene end by 7 bases; junction bases not matched to a gene: 8. The CDR3 runs 16 residues. In DNA, the CDR3 is TGCGCCAGCAGCTTGGGGGGACTAGATGTCGGCGGGGAGCTGTTTTTT. It codes for CASSLGGLDVGGELFF. The complete variable domain, with remaining parts taken from reference TRBV5-1 and TRBJ2-2, reads KAGVTQTPRYLIKTRGQQVTLSCSPISGHRSVSWYQQTPGQGLQFLFEYFSETQRNKGNFPGRFSGRQFSNSRSEMNVSTLELGDSALYLCASSLGGLDVGGELFFGEGSRLTVL.

V is TRBV6-6 and J is TRBJ2-5, with 12 bases identical to TRBD2. The CDR3 totals 14 residues. Germline-derived CDR1 and CDR2 are MNHNY and SVGAGI (reference sequence). J lost 4 bases, V lost 5 bases, and 2 bases had no gene match. In DNA, the CDR3 is TGTGCCAGCAGTAAGGGACTAGCGGGAGAGACCCAGTACTTC. This translates into CASSKGLAGETQYF.

The V call is TRBV7-9, the J call TRBJ2-7; 11 nucleotides agree with TRBD2. V dropped 5 bases and J dropped 4; count of bases not matched to a gene: 7. This CDR3 spans 15 amino acids. Germline CDR1 reads SEHNR; CDR2 reads FQNEAQ (reference sequence). The CDR3 DNA sequence: TGTGCCAGCAGCCGAGATCTAGCGGGGGGTTACGAGCAGTACTTC. It yields the protein CASSRDLAGGYEQYF.

This clone appeared once. The rearrangement uses TRBV29-1 and TRBJ1-2; TRBD1 is a possible D gene (6 bases). V was trimmed by 1 base and J by 7 bases, leaving 10 bases between them. Per germline, CDR1 SQVTM and CDR2 ANQGSEA. This CDR3 is 12 amino acids long. CDR3 nucleotide sequence: TGCAGCGTTGAAGGAGGGGGGGGTGGCTACACCTTC. Translated, it gives CSVEGGGGGYTF. The entire variable domain, with the rest obtained from reference TRBV29-1 and TRBJ1-2, is as follows: SAVISQKPSRDICQRGTSLTIQCQVDSQVTMMFWYRQQPGQSLTLIATANQGSEATYESGFVIDKFPISRPNLTFSTLTVSNMSPEDSSIYLCSVEGGGGGYTFGSGTRLTVV.

This sequence joins TRBV5-1 and TRBJ2-1, with 11 positions matching TRBD2. The CDR3 sequence is 16 residues long. The V gene end was trimmed by 5 bases and the J gene end by 3 bases; junction bases not matched to a gene: 7. Per germline, CDR1 SGHRS and CDR2 YFSETQ. DNA of the CDR3: TGCGCCAGCAGAAGCACTAGCGGGAGTGTCTACAATGAGCAGTTCTTC. Amino acid sequence: CASRSTSGSVYNEQFF.

This chain uses TRBV7-6 with TRBJ2-3; D is ambiguous. V was clipped by 2 bases and J by 2 bases, with 8 bases between them. CDR1 and CDR2 from the germline V gene are SGHVS and FNYEAQ. The CDR3 length is 14 residues. The CDR3 reads CASSLQFTTDTQYF. CDR3 coding DNA: TGTGCCAGCAGCTTACAGTTTACCACAGATACGCAGTATTTT.

The CDR3, as DNA: TGTGCCAGCAGCCCGGGACAGGGGGTGAGGCAAGAGACCCAGTACTTC. It codes for CASSPGQGVRQETQYF. The V call is TRBV7-9, the J call TRBJ2-5; the match to TRBD1 covers 11 bases. Per the germline V gene, CDR1 is SEHNR and CDR2 is FQNEAQ (reference sequence). V gave up 5 bases and J gave up 2 bases; unmatched junction bases: 7. CDR3 length: 16 residues. Full variable domain (outside the CDR3, taken from reference TRBV7-9 and TRBJ2-5): DTGVSQNPRHKITKRGQNVTFRCDPISEHNRLYWYRQTLGQGPEFLTYFQNEAQLEKSRLLSDRFSAERPKGSFSTLEIQRTEQGDSAMYLCASSPGQGVRQETQYFGPGTRLLVL.

The V and J genes are TRBV6-1 and TRBJ2-7; possibly TRBD2 for D (7 bases). The CDR3 spans 16 residues. Germline V lookup: CDR1 MNHNS, CDR2 SASEGT. Trimming stripped 4 bases from V and 0 bases from J, with 16 bases between. CDR3 protein: CASSGTRGGFSYEQYF. The CDR3 coding sequence is TGTGCCAGCAGTGGCACTAGGGGGGGGTTCTCCTACGAGCAGTACTTC.

The V gene is TRBV5-5, the J gene TRBJ2-3; the match to TRBD2 covers 9 bases. The CDR3 covers 20 residues. The germline V gene encodes CDR1 SGHKS and CDR2 YYEKEE (reference sequence). V lost 4 bases to trimming and J lost 2 bases; unmatched junction nucleotides: 20. CDR3 DNA sequence: TGTGCCAGCAGCCGACATCTTGGAGCGGGGGGCCAGGGAGCCACAGATACGCAGTATTTT. Translation gives CASSRHLGAGGQGATDTQYF.

DNA for the CDR3: TGTGCCAGCAGCTTAGTTCCGGGACTAGCGGGCACGGGTGAGCAGTTCTTC. This encodes CASSLVPGLAGTGEQFF. The chain combines TRBV7-2 with TRBJ2-1; TRBD2 matches at 12 bases. The CDR3 runs to 17 residues. Germline CDR1 reads SGHTA; CDR2 reads FQGNSA. Trimming at V came to 1 base and at J to 9 bases, leaving 10 bases not matched to a gene. Together with reference TRBV7-2 and TRBJ2-1, the CDR3 gives the full variable domain: GAGVSQSPSNKVTEKGKDVELRCDPISGHTALYWYRQSLGQGLEFLIYFQGNSAPDKSGLPSDRFSAERTGGSVSTLTIQRTQQEDSAVYLCASSLVPGLAGTGEQFFGPGTRLTVL.

The chain uses TRBV11-2 and TRBJ1-1; D might be TRBD1 (5 bases). This CDR3 comprises 16 residues. The ends were cut back, 5 bases at V and 5 bases at J, with 21 bases in the middle. Germline loops: CDR1 SGHAT, CDR2 FQNNGV. The CDR3 spells CASSPDSYPRSTEAFF. DNA for the CDR3: TGTGCCAGCAGCCCCGACAGCTACCCCAGATCGACTGAAGCTTTCTTT.